Listed here is a single T cell receptor beta chain. How the authors handled the data: By means of reference gene primer amplification, nucleated cell counts were estimated. TCRdb's copy holds only in-frame clones and misses some; the assay was immunoSEQ multiplex PCR. V and J calls and clone size come straight from that table; D and trimming were deduced from the DNA. Seen here are about 410,000 clones, 89% observed once, and the top ten hold about 1.6%. The germline V gene has CDR1 MDHEN and CDR2 SYDVKM. The CDR3 sequence is 12 residues long. V lost 5 bases and J lost 1, with 3 bases in between. Enrolled during active infection, Seattle patients were then followed longitudinally. This sample was taken from a study of blood T cell repertoires in COVID-19. Overall study: The United States, Italy and Spain were the sources of the acute and convalescent COVID-19 samples. Sources were T cells, B-cell-depleted T cells, or PBMCs; the material itself was cDNA or gDNA.

The source of this sequence is a woman aged 40 to 50 with COVID-19, enrolled during active disease. The genes are TRBV28 and TRBJ1-5; no firm D call. Sequencing was carried out using peripheral blood. The CDR3 reads CASSQSNQPQHF. The CDR3, as DNA: TGTGCCAGCAGTCAGAGCAATCAGCCCCAGCATTTT.